These T cell receptor beta chains were read from a single sample in a study of CD8 T cells in Susac syndrome. A single record per CDR3 protein comes from TCRdb applying MiXCR to the immunoSEQ multiplex PCR reads. Found here are some 250,000 distinct CDR3 sequences, 90% to 97% of them singletons; the top ten hold 0.1%. Sequenced sample: CD4+ T cells from PBMCs. Receptors originate from a human donor with Susac syndrome. The CDR3 runs from the conserved cysteine through the conserved F or W. D genes are given only for firm matches. Size is omitted from some rows. Given values are once, few, many or a class for expanded clones.

d_call j_call clone_size v_call cdr3_nt cdr3_aa
TRBD2 TRBJ2-1 once TRBV29-1 TGCAGCGTCCGATCCGGGCTAGCGGGAGTAGGCAATGAGCAGTTCTTC CSVRSGLAGVGNEQFF
- TRBJ1-2 - TRBV3-1 TGTGCCAGCAGCCAAGGAACCGGGCCCCACTATGGCTACACCTTC CASSQGTGPHYGYTF
- TRBJ2-5 - TRBV1 TGCACCAGCAGCCATCTTAGCGCGGGAGGGGAGGTGACCCAGTACTTC CTSSHLSAGGEVTQYF
TRBD2 TRBJ2-1 - TRBV11-2 TGTGCCAGCAGCCCCCCAGGGACTAGCGGGACGCAGTTCTTC CASSPPGTSGTQFF
- TRBJ2-3 once TRBV3-1 TGTGCCAGCAGCCAAGGGAAGGTGCCTACGCAGTATTTT CASSQGKVPTQYF
TRBD1 TRBJ1-1 - TRBV30 TGTGCCTGGAGAACGCAGGGGGAGAGGGCTGAAGCTTTCTTT CAWRTQGERAEAFF
- TRBJ1-3 - TRBV9 TGTGCCAGCAGCGTAGGCTTGACAAGGGGATCGGGAAACACCATATATTTT CASSVGLTRGSGNTIYF
TRBD2 TRBJ2-5 once TRBV24-1 TGTGCCACCAGTGACCCGACTAGCGGGAGCGCGGGAGAGACCCAGTACTTC CATSDPTSGSAGETQYF
TRBD2 TRBJ2-5 - TRBV11-3 TGTGCCAGCAGCGTCTACGCGAGGACTAGCCAAGAGACCCAGTACTTC CASSVYARTSQETQYF
- TRBJ2-5 - TRBV29-1 TGCAGCGTTGCACAAGAGACCCAGTACTTC CSVAQETQYF
- TRBJ2-7 - TRBV14 TGTGCCAGCAGCCAAGCTCAGGGGGGCAACGAGCAGTACTTC CASSQAQGGNEQYF
- TRBJ1-5 - TRBV25-1 TGTGCCAGCAGTGAACGACAGGCCCATCAGCCCCAGCATTTT CASSERQAHQPQHF
- TRBJ2-1 - TRBV30 TGTGCCTGGAGTGTACTAGGGTTGCGCTACAATGAGCAGTTCTTC CAWSVLGLRYNEQFF
- TRBJ1-4 - TRBV19 TGTGCCAGTAGTATCACAGCAACTAATGAAAAACTGTTTTTT CASSITATNEKLFF
- TRBJ1-1 - TRBV7-9 TGTGCCAGCAGCTTAGAGCCCGGGGACACTGAAGCTTTCTTT CASSLEPGDTEAFF
- TRBJ2-7 - TRBV29-1 TGCAGCGCCGGGGGGGACAGGGCAGGATACGAGCAGTACTTC CSAGGDRAGYEQYF
TRBD2 TRBJ2-2 - TRBV30 TGTGCCTGGAGTGGGAATTTAGGCTCTAGCGGGAGAAGGGCCGGGGAGCTGTTTTTT CAWSGNLGSSGRRAGELFF
- TRBJ2-1 - TRBV11-2 TGTGCCAGCAGTATGGACCTTTGGGCTGAGCAGTTCTTC CASSMDLWAEQFF
- TRBJ1-1 once TRBV5-1 TGCGCCAGCAGCAGGCTGGACAGAACCTCTGAAGCTTTCTTT CASSRLDRTSEAFF
TRBD1 TRBJ1-2 - TRBV28 TGTGCCAGCAGCCCCGGGACAGGGATGATCGACACCTTC CASSPGTGMIDTF
- TRBJ1-1 - TRBV11-2 TGTGCCAGCAGCTTACGCACCGCCTTTGAAGCTTTCTTT CASSLRTAFEAFF
- TRBJ1-4 once TRBV29-1 TGCAGCGCGGGGGTGACTAATGAAAAACTGTTTTTT CSAGVTNEKLFF
TRBD2 TRBJ2-7 - TRBV29-1 TGCAGCGTCGTATCGGGAGGGTACGAGCAGTACTTC CSVVSGGYEQYF
- TRBJ2-5 - TRBV29-1 TGCAGCGTACATGGGGGACTGAGCCAAGAGACCCAGTACTTC CSVHGGLSQETQYF
TRBD2 TRBJ2-3 - TRBV5-1 TGCGCCACCGGACTAGCGGGAGTATCAGATACGCAGTATTTT CATGLAGVSDTQYF
- TRBJ1-1 - TRBV11-3 TGTGCCAGCAGCCTTGGCCGGGGGTTCGAACACACTGAAGCTTTCTTT CASSLGRGFEHTEAFF
- TRBJ2-5 - TRBV27 TGTGCCAGCAGTTTAGGCCGGTGGAAGACCCAGTACTTC CASSLGRWKTQYF
- TRBJ2-1 - TRBV7-3 TGTGCCAGCAGCACCCAGTCGAATGAGCAGTTCTTC CASSTQSNEQFF
TRBD1 TRBJ1-2 - TRBV12-3/TRBV12-4 TGTGCCAGCAGCCGGGACAGGGCCAACTATGGCTACACCTTC CASSRDRANYGYTF
- TRBJ2-1 - TRBV28 TGTGCCAGCACCCCAGGCAGGGGTTATGAGCAGTTCTTC CASTPGRGYEQFF
TRBD2 TRBJ2-7 - TRBV4-2 TGTGCCAGCAGCCAAGTACCCGGGAGGTCTCTCTACGAGCAGTACTTC CASSQVPGRSLYEQYF
TRBD1 TRBJ2-7 - TRBV10-3 TGTGCCATCAGACCGGGACAGGGGGTCAGCTCCTACGAGCAGTACTTC CAIRPGQGVSSYEQYF
TRBD1 TRBJ2-7 - TRBV20-1 TGCAGTGCTAGCACAGGGGGCGCACTCTACGAGCAGTACTTC CSASTGGALYEQYF
- TRBJ2-3 - TRBV20-1 TGCAGTGCTAGTTCAACAGATACGCAGTATTTT CSASSTDTQYF
TRBD2 TRBJ2-5 - TRBV7-3 TGTGCCAGCAGCTTAAAACTGGGAGCGGGAGTGGAGACCCAGTACTTC CASSLKLGAGVETQYF
- TRBJ1-2 - TRBV20-1 TGCAGTGCGAAGACAGAGGATTATGGCTACACCTTC CSAKTEDYGYTF
- TRBJ1-5 - TRBV27 TGTGCCAGCAGTTTATTAGGGAGATTCAATCAGCCCCAGCATTTT CASSLLGRFNQPQHF
- TRBJ1-5 - TRBV15 TGTGCCACCAGCAGAGCGGCACTTTATAGCAATCAGCCCCAGCATTTT CATSRAALYSNQPQHF
TRBD1 TRBJ2-3 - TRBV20-1 TGCAGTGCTAGAGGGCCAGGGGGCCCAGATACGCAGTATTTT CSARGPGGPDTQYF
- TRBJ2-1 - TRBV19 TGTGCCAGTAGTACGGACAAATCGGCCTACAATGAGCAGTTCTTC CASSTDKSAYNEQFF
- TRBJ2-2 - TRBV7-3 TGTGCCAGCAGTTCCGCCGGGGAGACCGGGGAGCTGTTTTTT CASSSAGETGELFF
- TRBJ2-2 - TRBV9 TGTGCCAGCAGCGTAGCGTGGAGTTCCCCCACCGGGGAGCTGTTTTTT CASSVAWSSPTGELFF
- TRBJ1-5 - TRBV4-1 TGCGCCAGCAGCCCGACGTGGGAGGCCAATCAGCCCCAGCATTTT CASSPTWEANQPQHF